The next 24 T cell receptor beta chains were all read from a single sample in a study of blood T cells in healthy people across ages. A second roughly 6 to 12 cycle PCR used barcoded and J-beta primers. From the 5' RACE reads, TCRdb called clonotypes with MiXCR, one entry per CDR3 protein. This table holds fewer than 900,000 distinct CDR3 sequences, roughly 50% found once. Material: blood. Receptor source: a woman aged 55 to 70 in good health.

This clonotype turned up a few times. The CDR3 reads CASRSAGTHAPSYYEQYF. CDR3 nucleotide sequence: TGTGCCAGCAGAAGCGCCGGGACCCACGCCCCTTCTTACTACGAGCAGTACTTC. The V call is TRBV6-2 or TRBV6-3, the J call TRBJ2-7, with D perhaps assigned TRBD1 or TRBD2 (5 bases each). Between the trimmed V and J ends, which lost 6 bases and 3 bases, there was a span of 27 bases. The CDR3 length is 18 residues. CDR1 and CDR2 (germline): MNHEY, SVGEGT.

The gene calls are TRBV20-1 and TRBJ2-1; no clear D gene. The CDR3 is made up of 13 amino acids. Germline V gives CDR1 DFQATT, CDR2 SNEGSKA (reference sequence). Between the trimmed V and J ends, which lost 6 bases and 2 bases, there was a span of 11 bases. CDR3 nucleotide sequence: TGCAGTGCCCGACCCCCTACCTACAATGAGCAGTTCTTC. This translates into CSARPPTYNEQFF.

J is TRBJ2-1 and V is TRBV7-2; TRBD2 matches 8 bases. The DNA end is more similar to TRBJ2-7, so the J call may be wrong. Germline V lookup: CDR1 SGHTA, CDR2 FQGNSA. The CDR3 covers 14 residues. This CDR3 reads CASSVSGALNEQYF. DNA for the CDR3: TGTGCCAGCAGCGTTAGCGGGGCGTTGAATGAGCAGTACTTC.

V gene TRBV20-1 combines with J gene TRBJ2-3, with TRBD2 identical over 11 bases. V shed 8 bases and J 5 bases; nucleotides not matched to a gene: 9. CDR3 length: 14 residues. Germline V gene sequence: CDR1 DFQATT, CDR2 SNEGSKA (reference sequence). CDR3 DNA: TGCAGTCATACTAGCGGGAGAGGGAAAGATACGCAGTATTTT. Encoded protein: CSHTSGRGKDTQYF.

The chain joins TRBV7-2 to TRBJ2-5, with D possibly TRBD2 on 6 matching bases. The CDR3 totals 14 residues. Looked up from germline, CDR1 is SGHTA and CDR2 is FQGNSA. Trimming left V 2 bases short and J 11 bases short, with 18 bases between. Written as DNA, the CDR3 is TGTGCCAGCAGCTTACGACTAGAGTACAATGAGCAGTACTTC. Amino acids: CASSLRLEYNEQYF.

The chain uses TRBV27 and TRBJ2-7; possible D gene TRBD2, 6 bases. Germline V gene sequence: CDR1 MNHEY, CDR2 SMNVEV (reference sequence). Trimming cost V 2 bases and J 3 bases, with 11 bases left between them. This CDR3 spans 14 amino acids. CDR3 bases: TGTGCCAGCAGTTTAAGCGGACTAAACTACGAGCAGTACTTC. Protein sequence: CASSLSGLNYEQYF.

This chain uses TRBV4-3 with TRBJ1-3, with D maybe TRBD1 (6 bases). The CDR3 sequence is 16 residues long. V was cut by 3 bases and J by 0 bases, with 12 bases left in between. CDR1 LGHNA and CDR2 YSLEER come from the germline V gene. The CDR3 sequence is CASSHNRASSGNTIYF. The CDR3 nucleotides are TGCGCCAGCAGCCACAACAGGGCGAGCTCTGGAAACACCATATATTTT.

The chain links TRBV20-1 to TRBJ1-1; D perhaps matches TRBD1 (5 bases). V was cut by 3 bases and J by 5 bases, with 19 bases left in between. Germline V lookup: CDR1 DFQATT, CDR2 SNEGSKA (reference sequence). This CDR3 is built from 15 residues. The DNA for the CDR3 is TGCAGTGCTAGTCGTTGGGGTTCAGGGAGAACTGAAGCTTTCTTT. Its translation: CSASRWGSGRTEAFF.

V and J are TRBV11-2 and TRBJ2-1, with D possibly being TRBD1 (6 bases). The CDR3 contains 15 residues. Germline V gene sequence: CDR1 SGHAT, CDR2 FQNNGV. V was cut by 6 bases and J by 5 bases, with 17 bases left in between. CDR3 in DNA: TGTGCCAGCAGTTACAATCGGGACAAGAACAATGAGCAGTTCTTC. Encoded protein: CASSYNRDKNNEQFF.

J is TRBJ1-2 and V is TRBV12-3 or TRBV12-4; D is ambiguous. V was clipped by 5 bases and J by 7 bases, with 11 bases between them. The CDR3 is 12 residues long. CDR3 in DNA: TGTGCCAGCAGTCCGAGGTTCTCTGGCTACACCTTC. Translated, it gives CASSPRFSGYTF.

The chain uses TRBV6-1 and TRBJ2-7; D possibly corresponds to TRBD2 (6 bases). Trimming took off 7 bases at V and 4 bases at J, with 14 bases between the two ends. The length of the CDR3 is 13 residues. Germline V gene lookup returns CDR1 MNHNS and CDR2 SASEGT. CDR3 region: CASKTGTPYEQYF. The CDR3 nucleotides are TGTGCCAGCAAAACCGGGACTCCTTACGAGCAGTACTTC.

This clonotype was seen a few times. The CDR3 coding sequence is TGTGCCAGCAGCTTAGGACAGGGACCGCACTATGGCTACACCTTC. It yields the protein CASSLGQGPHYGYTF. V is TRBV7-3 and J is TRBJ1-2, with TRBD1 matching over 8 bases. This CDR3 region has 15 residues. CDR1 and CDR2 (germline): SGHTA, FQGTGA. V gave up 2 bases and J gave up 3 bases; unmatched junction bases: 5.

CDR3 region: CASSLVVGNYGYTF. The CDR3 DNA reads as TGCGCCAGCAGCTTGGTAGTAGGAAACTATGGCTACACCTTC. The gene calls are TRBV5-1 and TRBJ1-2; no definite D call. V was cut by 0 bases and J by 2 bases, with 8 bases left in between. Germline loops: CDR1 SGHRS, CDR2 YFSETQ. The CDR3 consists of 14 residues. Complete variable domain (other parts from reference TRBV5-1 and TRBJ1-2): KAGVTQTPRYLIKTRGQQVTLSCSPISGHRSVSWYQQTPGQGLQFLFEYFSETQRNKGNFPGRFSGRQFSNSRSEMNVSTLELGDSALYLCASSLVVGNYGYTFGSGTRLTVV.

The chain couples TRBV28 to TRBJ2-1; tentative D call: TRBD2 (6 bases). This CDR3 contains 13 residues. Trimming took off 5 bases at V and 9 bases at J, with 14 bases between the two ends. Germline values: CDR1 MDHEN, CDR2 SYDVKM. The CDR3 protein is CASSRPGASEQFF. The CDR3 coding sequence is TGTGCCAGCAGTAGGCCGGGAGCGAGTGAGCAGTTCTTC.

This clonotype appeared a few times. The CDR3 region has the DNA TGTGCCAGCAGGTTTGGGACTCGTGCCTACGAGCAGTACTTC. Amino acids: CASRFGTRAYEQYF. The chain employs TRBV7-2 and TRBJ2-7; maybe TRBD2 (6 bases). Germline CDR1 and CDR2: SGHTA and FQGNSA. This CDR3 has 14 residues. V was trimmed by 6 bases and J by 2 bases, leaving 14 bases between them.

The V and J genes are TRBV6-5 and TRBJ2-5; maybe TRBD1 (5 bases). CDR1 and CDR2 from the germline V gene are MNHEY and SVGAGI. This CDR3 has 15 residues. Trimming pared 6 bases from V and 2 bases from J, leaving 16 bases between. DNA of the CDR3: TGTGCCAGCAGGAGACAGTACAATTATCAAGAGACCCAGTACTTC. This codes for CASRRQYNYQETQYF.

This clonotype was picked up a small number of times. J is TRBJ2-3 and V is TRBV7-3, with 7 bases identical to TRBD1. Germline loops: CDR1 SGHTA, CDR2 FQGTGA. V trimming: 5 bases; J trimming: 2 bases; junction bases outside the gene matches: 7. The CDR3 is made up of 15 amino acids. This CDR3 reads CASSQGVTYTDTQYF. CDR3 nucleotide sequence: TGTGCCAGCAGCCAGGGGGTTACATACACAGATACGCAGTATTTT.

The genes are TRBV24-1 and TRBJ2-1; D may be TRBD2 (6 bases). The CDR3 totals 18 residues. The V and J ends lost 4 bases and 1 base respectively, with 19 bases between them. Germline values: CDR1 KGHDR, CDR2 SFDVKD. CDR3 coding DNA: TGTGCCACCAGTGACCGAAGACCGGCGGGACCATCCTACAATGAGCAGTTCTTC. Translating gives CATSDRRPAGPSYNEQFF.

The rearrangement uses TRBV2 and TRBJ1-2; 11 bases map to TRBD1. Germline CDR1 is SNHLY and CDR2 is FYNNEI. The CDR3 is made up of 14 amino acids. V lost 8 bases to trimming and J lost 7 bases; unmatched junction nucleotides: 9. The CDR3 protein is CASRTGQGDGGYTF. In DNA, the CDR3 is TGTGCCAGCCGTACGGGACAGGGGGACGGTGGCTACACCTTC. Variable domain in full (rest from reference TRBV2 and TRBJ1-2): EPEVTQTPSHQVTQMGQEVILRCVPISNHLYFYWYRQILGQKVEFLVSFYNNEISEKSEIFDDQFSVERPDGSNFTLKIRSTKLEDSAMYFCASRTGQGDGGYTFGSGTRLTVV.

The chain couples TRBV12-3 or TRBV12-4 to TRBJ1-5; D unclear. V gave up 2 bases and J gave up 0 bases, with 14 bases separating them. This CDR3 has 17 amino acids. The CDR3 DNA reads as TGTGCCAGCAGTTTAAGTCAGGCTCCATATAGCAATCAGCCCCAGCATTTT. It yields the protein CASSLSQAPYSNQPQHF.

V and J are TRBV7-8 and TRBJ1-1; 10 bases map to TRBD1. The V gene's germline CDR1 is SGHVS and CDR2 FQNEAQ. J lost 4 bases, V lost 2 bases, and 4 bases had no gene match. The CDR3 length is 15 residues. The CDR3 DNA is TGTGCCAGCAGCTTACGGGACAGGGGTGTCACTGAAGCTTTCTTT. It encodes CASSLRDRGVTEAFF.

This clonotype was seen only a few times. This chain connects TRBV11-1 to TRBJ2-5; 14 bases match TRBD2. The germline V gene encodes CDR1 SGHAT and CDR2 FQDESV (reference sequence). J lost 3 bases, V lost 3 bases, and 3 bases had no gene match. The CDR3 is 16 amino acids. As DNA, the CDR3 is TGTGCCAGCAGCTTCGGACTAGCGGGAGGTGAAGAGACCCAGTACTTC. As protein: CASSFGLAGGEETQYF.

The J gene is TRBJ2-7, the V gene TRBV6-2 or TRBV6-3, with 8 bases that match TRBD1. This CDR3 region has 14 residues. CDR1 and CDR2 (germline): MNHEY, SVGEGT. Trimming at V came to 9 bases and at J to 2 bases, leaving 9 bases not matched to a gene. Here the CDR3 reads CASYRTGHAYEQYF. Here the CDR3 DNA reads TGTGCCAGTTACCGGACAGGGCACGCCTACGAGCAGTACTTC.

The V call is TRBV29-1, the J call TRBJ2-1; 9 nucleotides match TRBD2. The CDR3 totals 16 residues. Looked up from germline, CDR1 is SQVTM and CDR2 is ANQGSEA. J was trimmed by 0 bases and V by 0 bases; bases with no gene match: 3. CDR3 DNA sequence: TGCAGCGTTGAAGATGGTAGCGGGAGCTCCTACAATGAGCAGTTCTTC. The encoded protein is CSVEDGSGSSYNEQFF.